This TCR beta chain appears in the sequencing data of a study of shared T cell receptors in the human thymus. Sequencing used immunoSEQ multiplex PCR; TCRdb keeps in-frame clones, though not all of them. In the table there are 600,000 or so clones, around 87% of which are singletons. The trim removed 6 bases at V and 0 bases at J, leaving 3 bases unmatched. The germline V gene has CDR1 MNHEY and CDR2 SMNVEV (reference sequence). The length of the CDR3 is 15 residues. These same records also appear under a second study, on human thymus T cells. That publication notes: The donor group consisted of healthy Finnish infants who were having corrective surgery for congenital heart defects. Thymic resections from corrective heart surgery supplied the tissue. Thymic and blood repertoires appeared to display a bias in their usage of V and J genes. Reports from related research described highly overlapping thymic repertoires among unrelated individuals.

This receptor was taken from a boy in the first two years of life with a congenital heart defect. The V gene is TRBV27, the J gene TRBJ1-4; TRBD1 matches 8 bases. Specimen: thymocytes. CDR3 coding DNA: TGTGCCAGCAGGACAGGGGCGTCAACTAATGAAAAACTGTTTTTT. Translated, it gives CASRTGASTNEKLFF.